Listed below are T cell receptor beta chains from one sample, sequenced in a study of T cell responses to AZD1222 COVID-19 vaccine. Here immunoSEQ multiplex PCR was the method, and the copy in TCRdb shows in-frame clones only, minus some. The sample consists of 70,000 or so clones, approximately 88% of them appearing once. The material was peripheral blood, obtained on day 0 of AZD1222 vaccination. These receptors all come from an adult in good health. Both conserved end residues are part of each CDR3. Each record gives: clone size, J gene, V gene, D gene, CDR3 DNA, CDR3 protein. The D gene is left open where the match is weak. Clone size appears in some rows only: once, few, many, or a class for an expanded clone.

>NA|TRBJ1-2|TRBV3-1/TRBV3-2|NA
TGTGCCAGCAGCCAACTGGGGGCTGGACGTGGCTACACCTTC
CASSQLGAGRGYTF
>NA|TRBJ1-1|TRBV4-1|NA
TGCGCCAGCAGCCAAGATCCCGGGAGCACTGAAGTAGCTTTCTTT
CASSQDPGSTEVAFF
>NA|TRBJ2-7|TRBV5-6|NA
TGTGCCAGCAGCTTGGCCGCGGACTACGAGCAGTACTTC
CASSLAADYEQYF
>once|TRBJ2-5|TRBV2|TRBD2
TGTGCCAGCAGTGAAGCGCTTCGTACTAGCGGGAGGGCCTTGAAGACCCAGTACTTC
CASSEALRTSGRALKTQYF
>NA|TRBJ2-2|TRBV7-3|NA
TGTGCCAGCAGTCAGACAGGGAACACCGGGGAGCTGTTTTTT
CASSQTGNTGELFF
>few|TRBJ2-7|TRBV4-3|NA
TGCGCCAGCAGCCTAACAACCGGCTACGAGCAGTACTTC
CASSLTTGYEQYF
>NA|TRBJ1-2|TRBV3-1/TRBV3-2|NA
TGTGCCAGCAGCCCCCAACGGGGGCTTAACTATGGCTACACCTTC
CASSPQRGLNYGYTF
>NA|TRBJ1-2|TRBV3-1/TRBV3-2|TRBD1
TGTGCCAGCAGCCAGACATCGGACAGGGGGTTTGGCTACACCTTC
CASSQTSDRGFGYTF
>NA|TRBJ1-2|TRBV5-4|TRBD1
TGTGCCAGCAGTCTGACAGGGGGCGCAGATGGCTACACCTTC
CASSLTGGADGYTF
>once|TRBJ2-3|TRBV5-4|NA
TGTGCCAGCAGCCCCGAGGGTTTCACAGATACGCAGTATTTT
CASSPEGFTDTQYF
>once|TRBJ2-5|TRBV5-1|TRBD2
TGCGCCAGCAGCAACGGACTAGCGGGAGCCCAAGAGACCCAGTACTTC
CASSNGLAGAQETQYF
>NA|TRBJ1-6|TRBV25-1|NA
TGTGCCAGCAGTGAACCCGGCAGGGCTTCACCCCTCCACTTT
CASSEPGRASPLHF
>NA|TRBJ1-4|TRBV12-3/TRBV12-4|NA
TGTGCCAGCAGAACAGCAGAAAAACTGTTTTTT
CASRTAEKLFF
>few|TRBJ1-2|TRBV4-2|NA
TGTGCCAGCAGCCAAGATGGCAGGGTGAACTACACCTTC
CASSQDGRVNYTF
>NA|TRBJ1-1|TRBV28|TRBD1
TGTGCCAGCAGTTGGGGACAGCCCGACACTGAAGCTTTCTTT
CASSWGQPDTEAFF
>NA|TRBJ1-2|TRBV29-1|NA
TGCAGCGTTTGGTTAGGGGCCTTTGGCTACACCTTC
CSVWLGAFGYTF
>NA|TRBJ2-5|TRBV7-9|TRBD2
TGTGCCAGCAGCTTAGATCTGGCGGGAGGGAAGTCGTACCAAGAGACCCAGTACTTC
CASSLDLAGGKSYQETQYF
>NA|TRBJ1-1|TRBV11-3|TRBD1
TGTGCCAGCAGGGCCAGGGGGGGCACTGAAGCTTTCTTT
CASRARGGTEAFF
>NA|TRBJ1-1|TRBV6-5|NA
TGTGCCAGCAGCCGGGACACCGCCTTGAACACTGAAGCTTTCTTT
CASSRDTALNTEAFF
>once|TRBJ1-4|TRBV19|TRBD1
TGTGCCAGTAGGCTGACAGGGTTCACGGAAAAACTGTTTTTT
CASRLTGFTEKLFF
>NA|TRBJ2-1|TRBV12-3/TRBV12-4|NA
TGTGCCAGCAATACAGGGTCGGATGAGCAGTTCTTC
CASNTGSDEQFF
>NA|TRBJ1-2|TRBV7-9|NA
TGTGCCAGCAGCCCCGGGAGGGACTATGGCTACACCTTC
CASSPGRDYGYTF
>NA|TRBJ2-1|TRBV5-4|NA
TGTGCCAGCAGCTTGATGGGTATAACGGAATACAATGAGCAGTTCTTC
CASSLMGITEYNEQFF
>NA|TRBJ1-1|TRBV20-1|NA
TGCAGTGCTAGAGATCTCCTATTGGCTTTCTTT
CSARDLLLAFF
>once|TRBJ2-2|TRBV7-8|NA
TGTGCCAGCAGGACCATTGTCGGGACGAACAAGAACACCGGGGAGCTGTTTTTT
CASRTIVGTNKNTGELFF
>few|TRBJ1-2|TRBV7-9|NA
TGTGCCAGCAGCTTAGGGGCTTCTACCGGCTATGGCTACACCTTC
CASSLGASTGYGYTF
>NA|TRBJ2-3|TRBV7-2|NA
TGTGCCAGCAGCTTATTCCCGGGGGATCCTAGCACAGATACGCAGTATTTT
CASSLFPGDPSTDTQYF
>few|TRBJ2-2|TRBV29-1|NA
TGCAGCGTCGGGAAGGCCACGAACACCGGGGAGCTGTTTTTT
CSVGKATNTGELFF
>NA|TRBJ1-1|TRBV10-3|NA
TGTGCCATGATCGGGAACACTGAAGCTTTCTTT
CAMIGNTEAFF
>NA|TRBJ2-7|TRBV6-1|NA
TGTGCCAGCAGTGAAGGTTGGGGAGGCGAGCAGTACTTC
CASSEGWGGEQYF
>NA|TRBJ1-1|TRBV28|NA
TGTGCCAGCAAGGGGTTCTTTGGGGGGGAGAACACTGAAGCTTTCTTT
CASKGFFGGENTEAFF
>NA|TRBJ1-6|TRBV2|TRBD1
TGTGCCAGCAGTGAGAGGAGGACAGGGGATAATTCACCCCTCCACTTT
CASSERRTGDNSPLHF
>NA|TRBJ1-5|TRBV19|NA
TGTGCCAGTAGTCCCCTGGCGGGCGGCAATCAGCCCCAGCATTTT
CASSPLAGGNQPQHF
>NA|TRBJ1-5|TRBV2|NA
TGTGCCAGCAGTGGGAGACAGGCGGACCAGCCCCAGCATTTT
CASSGRQADQPQHF
>NA|TRBJ1-6|TRBV13|TRBD1
TGTGCCAGCAGCTCCCTGACAGGGGGGGAATCCCTCCACTTT
CASSSLTGGESLHF
>NA|TRBJ2-3|TRBV5-1|NA
TGCGCCAGCAGCTTGAGAGGGACGTATGGGGATACGCAGTATTTT
CASSLRGTYGDTQYF
>NA|TRBJ1-4|TRBV28|TRBD1
TGTGCCAGCAGTTCCGGGACAGGTGCAGCCTATGAAAAACTGTTTTTT
CASSSGTGAAYEKLFF
>NA|TRBJ2-1|TRBV5-6|NA
TGTGCCAGCAGCTTGGGAGGTGGGGCTACCTACAATGAGCAGTTCTTC
CASSLGGGATYNEQFF
>NA|TRBJ2-1|TRBV6-6|TRBD2
TGTGCCAGCAGTCCGACTAGCGGGAATGAGCAGTTCTTC
CASSPTSGNEQFF
>NA|TRBJ2-5|TRBV28|NA
TGTGCCAGCAGGCCCCGCGGGTACCAAGAGACCCAGTACTTC
CASRPRGYQETQYF
>NA|TRBJ2-7|TRBV27|TRBD2
TGTGCCAGCAGTGGCCTAGCGGGCCCCTACGAGCAGTACTTC
CASSGLAGPYEQYF
>NA|TRBJ2-7|TRBV7-9|NA
TGTGCCAGCAGCTTAGAGCTGGATTCGACCTACGAGCAGTACTTC
CASSLELDSTYEQYF
>NA|TRBJ2-1|TRBV5-1|TRBD2
TGCGCCAGCAGAGATGAGCGGGGGGGCCAGGGTGAGCAGTTCTTC
CASRDERGGQGEQFF
>NA|TRBJ2-3|TRBV11-2|NA
TGTGCCAGCAGCTTAGTTTCCGGACTTAGCACAGATACGCAGTATTTT
CASSLVSGLSTDTQYF
>NA|TRBJ2-1|TRBV19|NA
TGTGCCAGTAATCCGGGGCTCTACAATGAGCAGTTCTTC
CASNPGLYNEQFF
>NA|TRBJ2-2|TRBV29-1|NA
TGCAGCGTTGTGGTTGTGAGGACCGGGGAGCTGTTTTTT
CSVVVVRTGELFF
>NA|TRBJ1-2|TRBV28|TRBD1
TGTGCCAGCTCAGGGGGCTATGGCTACACCTTC
CASSGGYGYTF
>NA|TRBJ2-5|TRBV18|NA
TGTGCCAGCTCACCTCCGCAGGGGAGAAGGTACTTC
CASSPPQGRRYF
>NA|TRBJ1-1|TRBV7-2|NA
TGTGCCAGCAGCCCAACAGGGCTAAGACTGGAAGCTTTCTTT
CASSPTGLRLEAFF
>NA|TRBJ2-7|TRBV27|NA
TGTGCCAGCAGTTTACCAGGGTACGAGCAGTACTTC
CASSLPGYEQYF
>NA|TRBJ2-7|TRBV5-1|TRBD2
TGCGCCAGCAGCTTGGCCTCCGGACTAGCGGGAGTCGAGCAGTACTTC
CASSLASGLAGVEQYF
>NA|TRBJ1-1|TRBV28|NA
TGTGCCAGCAGGTCGGGACGGATGAACACTGAAGCTTTCTTT
CASRSGRMNTEAFF
>NA|TRBJ1-2|TRBV19|NA
TGTGCCAGTAGTATAGTGCGCGGAACAGGGTATCGCTATGGCTACACCTTC
CASSIVRGTGYRYGYTF
>NA|TRBJ1-5|TRBV28|NA
TGTGCCAGCAGCCCGGGGGCTATCCAGCCCCAGCATTTT
CASSPGAIQPQHF
>NA|TRBJ2-2|TRBV19|NA
TGTGCCAGTAAAGTTGGAGGGCCCACCGGGGAGCTGTTTTTT
CASKVGGPTGELFF
>NA|TRBJ1-3|TRBV6-4|NA
TGTGCCAGCAGTGATTCAGGTCCCTTTAATTTT
CASSDSGPFNF
>once|TRBJ2-7|TRBV29-1|TRBD2
TGCAGCGTTGTACTAGCGGGTATGTTAGGGTCCTACGAGCAGTACTTC
CSVVLAGMLGSYEQYF
>NA|TRBJ2-1|TRBV19|NA
TGTGCCAGTAGAAATCGGCGGCGGGGCAATGAGCAGTTCTTC
CASRNRRRGNEQFF